The 25 T cell receptor beta chains reported below all come from one sample, sequenced in a study of radiation and T cells in renal cell carcinoma. Sequencing was performed with immunoSEQ multiplex PCR; in TCRdb, only in-frame clones are kept and a portion is missing. The repertoire holds about 130,000 clones, with 88% as singletons. The time point: blood 2 weeks post-SBRT. The treatment here: 15 Gy SBRT to primary tumor, nephrectomy 4 weeks later. Source: blood, taken from a patient whose treatment included radiotherapy and nephrectomy. Source of these receptors: a woman in her 70s with renal cell carcinoma.

The V gene is TRBV7-2, the J gene TRBJ2-3; TRBD1 aligns across 7 bases. The CDR3 loop spans 15 amino acids. V dropped 5 bases and J dropped 5; count of bases not matched to a gene: 10. Looked up from germline, CDR1 is SGHTA and CDR2 is FQGNSA. The CDR3 sequence: CASSARGTEKDTQYF. The CDR3 region has the DNA TGTGCCAGCAGCGCCAGAGGGACAGAAAAAGATACGCAGTATTTT.

The chain couples TRBV7-2 to TRBJ1-1; D is undetermined. CDR1 and CDR2 from the germline V gene are SGHTA and FQGNSA. There are 13 residues in the CDR3. The ends were cut back, 1 base at V and 8 bases at J, with 11 bases in the middle. CDR3 in amino acids: CASSLEWAGEAFF. The CDR3 nucleotides read TGTGCCAGCAGCTTAGAATGGGCGGGAGAAGCTTTCTTT.

The chain combines TRBV10-3 with TRBJ1-2; 12 nucleotides agree with TRBD1. V trimming: 6 bases; J trimming: 8 bases; junction bases outside the gene matches: 1. This CDR3 spans 12 amino acids. Germline values: CDR1 ENHRY, CDR2 SYGVKD. CDR3: CAIRGTGGGYTF. The CDR3 bases are TGTGCCATCAGGGGGACAGGGGGCGGCTACACCTTC.

This sequence joins TRBV28 and TRBJ1-3; the D gene is possibly TRBD1 (5 bases). CDR3 length: 16 amino acids. The germline V gene has CDR1 MDHEN and CDR2 SYDVKM. V lost 5 bases, J lost 8 bases, and 22 bases lay in between. CDR3 sequence (DNA): TGTGCCAGCAGTCAAGGCGCATCTATGAGAGGGGACACCATATATTTT. It encodes CASSQGASMRGDTIYF.

This clone was seen a single time. The gene calls are TRBV7-3 and TRBJ2-3; tentatively, D is TRBD2 (6 bases). Trimming took 4 bases from V and 11 from J, leaving 10 bases between them. Germline V lookup: CDR1 SGHTA, CDR2 FQGTGA. This CDR3 is built from 11 residues. CDR3 DNA sequence: TGTGCCAGCAGCTCCCGGGACTGGCAGTATTTT. Translation gives CASSSRDWQYF.

The chain links TRBV7-2 to TRBJ2-7; 8 bases line up with TRBD1. The CDR3 extends over 15 amino acids. CDR1 and CDR2 from the germline V gene are SGHTA and FQGNSA. The V segment lost 1 base and the J segment 3 bases; nucleotides outside the gene matches: 5. The CDR3 nucleotides read TGTGCCAGCAGCTTAGGGACAGGGTTCGGCTACGAGCAGTACTTC. The encoded protein is CASSLGTGFGYEQYF.

The V and J genes are TRBV5-1 and TRBJ1-1; TRBD1 aligns across 7 bases. Per the germline V gene, CDR1 is SGHRS and CDR2 is YFSETQ. V dropped 4 bases and J dropped 7; count of bases not matched to a gene: 13. This CDR3 is 15 amino acids long. The CDR3 loop reads CASSPRTGAGNEAFF. Here the CDR3 DNA reads TGCGCCAGCAGCCCTCGGACAGGAGCGGGTAATGAAGCTTTCTTT.

The chain recombines TRBV29-1 with TRBJ1-6; the match to TRBD1 covers 7 bases. The trim removed 6 bases at V and 7 bases at J, leaving 15 bases unmatched. CDR3 size: 16 residues. Per germline, CDR1 SQVTM and CDR2 ANQGSEA. The CDR3 DNA is TGCAGCGTCCCCACAGGGGCCTACGGTGAGAATTCACCCCTCCACTTT. Translation gives CSVPTGAYGENSPLHF.

As DNA, the CDR3 is TGTGCCAGCAGTTTCGGGACCGGGAGAGTTGGGGCCAACGTCCTGACTTTC. Amino acids: CASSFGTGRVGANVLTF. The chain employs TRBV27 and TRBJ2-6, with D perhaps TRBD2 (6 bases). Germline values: CDR1 MNHEY, CDR2 SMNVEV (reference sequence). This CDR3 region has 17 residues. The germline V and J ends were trimmed by 3 bases and 3 bases, with 15 bases remaining between them.

CDR3 amino acids: CASSLAGTGSSSEQYF. In DNA form, the CDR3 reads TGTGCCAGCAGCTTAGCAGGAACAGGGTCTTCCAGCGAGCAGTACTTC. The rearrangement uses TRBV7-2 and TRBJ2-7, with D perhaps TRBD1 (6 bases). This CDR3 contains 16 residues. Germline V gene sequence: CDR1 SGHTA, CDR2 FQGNSA. V was trimmed by 0 bases and J by 6 bases, leaving 18 bases between them.

The chain uses TRBV4-1 and TRBJ1-2; the D gene is possibly TRBD1 (6 bases). CDR1 is MGHRA and CDR2 is YSYEKL in the germline V gene. There are 13 residues in the CDR3. Trimming shortened V by 0 bases and J by 8 bases, and 10 bases separated the two germline ends. The CDR3 nucleotides are TGCGCCAGCAGCCAAGATGCAGGGGTGGGCTACACCTTC. It codes for CASSQDAGVGYTF.

The chain carries TRBV7-2 and TRBJ1-3; D remains ambiguous. V was shortened by 5 bases and J by 0 bases, with 8 bases between the two germline ends. This CDR3 has 14 amino acids. CDR1 is SGHTA, CDR2 FQGNSA, per germline. The CDR3 protein is CASSGLSSGNTIYF. The CDR3 coding sequence is TGTGCCAGCAGCGGATTATCCTCTGGAAACACCATATATTTT.

The genes are TRBV28 and TRBJ1-2; perhaps TRBD1 as D (5 bases). Trimming removed 6 bases from V and 4 bases from J, with 24 bases in between. The CDR3 is made up of 17 amino acids. Per the germline V gene, CDR1 is MDHEN and CDR2 is SYDVKM. The CDR3 region is CASSPHRQSSTPYGYTF. CDR3 in DNA: TGTGCCAGCAGCCCACATCGACAGTCTTCTACCCCCTATGGCTACACCTTC.

This chain uses TRBV19 with TRBJ1-5; 7 bases fit TRBD1. With 5 bases clipped from V and 4 bases from J, the junction kept 14 bases outside the gene matches. The CDR3 loop spans 17 amino acids. Germline V gives CDR1 LNHDA, CDR2 SQIVND (reference sequence). The CDR3 nucleotides read TGTGCCAGTAGTGCCCATAACCCACAGGGGACAAATCAGCCCCAGCATTTT. It encodes CASSAHNPQGTNQPQHF.

The CDR3 sequence: CASSEQAGGITEAFF. The CDR3 nucleotides are TGTGCCAGCAGTGAACAAGCAGGGGGAATCACTGAAGCTTTCTTT. V is TRBV6-1 and J is TRBJ1-1; the match to TRBD1 covers 7 bases. This CDR3 is 15 amino acids long. Germline assignment: CDR1 MNHNS and CDR2 SASEGT. The V and J ends lost 2 bases and 4 bases, in that order; junction bases with no gene match: 7.

Details on this clone: An end of the junction differs from the germline gene, which may be a read error. This chain joins TRBV28 and TRBJ1-1, with D possibly matching TRBD1 (6 bases). CDR1 and CDR2 (germline): MDHEN, SYDVKM. The CDR3 contains 14 residues. The CDR3 sequence is CASSLTGINTEAFF. In DNA, the CDR3 is TGTGCCAGCAGTTTGACAGGAATTAACACTGAGGCTTTCTTT.

V is TRBV28 and J is TRBJ1-2; D is unclear. This CDR3 is built from 10 residues. Germline V gene lookup returns CDR1 MDHEN and CDR2 SYDVKM. V lost 5 bases, J lost 8 bases, and 6 bases lay in between. For the CDR3, the DNA is TGTGCCAGCAGTCCCCCCGGCTACACCTTC. It codes for CASSPPGYTF.

The genes are TRBV5-5 and TRBJ2-7; D unresolved. From germline, CDR1 is SGHKS and CDR2 YYEKEE (reference sequence). The CDR3 totals 13 residues. The V end was cut by 2 bases, the J end by 7 bases, with 13 bases between. CDR3 nucleotides: TGTGCCAGCAGCTTTACTGACCAAGGGGAGCAGTACTTC. The encoded protein is CASSFTDQGEQYF.

The chain is built from TRBV28 and TRBJ1-1, with D tentatively TRBD1 (5 bases). Looked up from germline, CDR1 is MDHEN and CDR2 is SYDVKM. Deletions cut 6 bases from V and 1 base from J, with 15 bases between. The CDR3 runs 15 residues. The CDR3 reads CASSLGGSGNTEAFF. CDR3 sequence (DNA): TGTGCCAGCAGCCTTGGGGGGAGCGGGAACACTGAAGCTTTCTTT.

This clone came up a few times. The chain's CDR3 is CAWRPGTSDTGELFF. CDR3 DNA: TGTGCCTGGCGTCCCGGGACTAGCGACACCGGGGAGCTGTTTTTT. V usage is TRBV30 and J usage is TRBJ2-2, with 10 bases matching TRBD2. Germline V gives CDR1 GTSNPN, CDR2 SVGIG (reference sequence). The V segment lost 5 bases and the J segment 3 bases; nucleotides outside the gene matches: 6. CDR3 size: 15 residues.

The genes are TRBV6-5 and TRBJ2-1; TRBD2 matches 8 bases. After removal of 4 bases from V and 7 bases from J, the junction contained 12 bases not matched to a gene. Per the germline V gene, CDR1 is MNHEY and CDR2 is SVGAGI. The length of the CDR3 is 16 residues. The CDR3 sequence: CASSLGLALRSNEQFF. The CDR3 nucleotides read TGTGCCAGCAGTTTAGGACTAGCCTTAAGGAGTAATGAGCAGTTCTTC.

The CDR3 DNA reads as TGTGCCAGCAGTTTATATAGGTTAGCTAACTATGGCTACACCTTC. The encoded protein is CASSLYRLANYGYTF. The V gene is TRBV28, the J gene TRBJ1-2; D is unresolved. Germline CDR1 reads MDHEN; CDR2 reads SYDVKM. Trimming removed 1 base at V and 0 bases at J, with 9 bases between. CDR3 size: 15 residues.

This clone was recorded a few times. CDR3 nucleotide sequence: TGTGCCTGGAGTGTAGGGGGGGCCAATGAGCAGTTCTTC. Protein: CAWSVGGANEQFF. The chain recombines TRBV30 with TRBJ2-1, with a possible D match to TRBD2 (7 bases). Germline-derived CDR1 and CDR2 are GTSNPN and SVGIG (reference sequence). Trimming took 0 bases from V and 6 from J, leaving 9 bases between them. The CDR3 spans 13 residues.

The chain links TRBV28 to TRBJ2-5; TRBD1 matches 9 bases. Trimming removed 7 bases from V and 5 bases from J; junction bases left unmatched: 8. Germline CDR1 is MDHEN and CDR2 is SYDVKM. The length of the CDR3 is 14 residues. The CDR3 protein is CASTGTGWSETQYF. In DNA form, the CDR3 reads TGTGCCAGCACTGGGACAGGGTGGTCGGAGACCCAGTACTTC.

The chain has TRBV19 and TRBJ1-2; possible D gene TRBD1, 6 bases. The CDR3 is 14 residues long. Germline values: CDR1 LNHDA, CDR2 SQIVND (reference sequence). Trimming stripped 4 bases from V and 0 bases from J, with 9 bases between. CDR3 sequence reads: CASSRGQTNYGYTF. The CDR3 DNA reads as TGTGCCAGTAGTAGAGGACAGACTAACTATGGCTACACCTTC.